These T cell receptor beta chains were read from a single sample in a study of blood T cells in healthy people across ages. TCRdb re-analysed the 5' RACE reads in MiXCR, keeping a single row per CDR3 protein. The sample holds nearly 1 million distinct CDR3 sequences, 51% seen once. The specimen sequenced was blood. These receptors were taken from a woman aged 55-69 years in good health. Each CDR3 is given with its conserved first and last residue. The order of the fields is clone size, D gene, V gene, CDR3 length, J gene, CDR3 protein, CDR3 DNA. A D gene is named only where the DNA matches it firmly. Size tells how often a clone was seen (once, few, many) or the class of an expanded clone, and some rows leave it out.

-	TRBD2	TRBV20-1	12	TRBJ2-5	CSVAGDQETQYF	TGCAGTGTCGCGGGAGACCAAGAGACCCAGTACTTC
-	-	TRBV7-2	12	TRBJ2-1	CASSLDGGRQFF	TGTGCCAGCAGCTTGGACGGCGGTCGTCAGTTCTTC
once	-	TRBV27	12	TRBJ2-7	CASIRRPYEQYF	TGTGCCAGCATTAGACGACCCTACGAGCAGTACTTC
-	-	TRBV18	14	TRBJ1-4	CASSSRQTNEKLFF	TGTGCCAGCTCGTCGAGACAAACAAATGAAAAACTGTTTTTT
-	-	TRBV3-1	16	TRBJ2-3	CASSSRQPISTDTQYF	TGTGCCAGCAGCTCACGACAGCCGATAAGCACAGATACGCAGTATTTT
-	TRBD2	TRBV20-1	17	TRBJ2-3	CSARDPGLAGRTDTQYF	TGCAGTGCTAGAGACCCGGGACTAGCGGGACGCACAGATACGCAGTATTTT
-	TRBD2	TRBV7-6	16	TRBJ2-5	CASSLNAGDGTETQYF	TGTGCCAGCAGCTTGAACGCGGGAGATGGAACGGAGACCCAGTACTTC
-	-	TRBV13	12	TRBJ1-2	CASSLSVRGYTF	TGTGCCAGCAGCTTATCGGTTAGGGGCTACACCTTC
-	-	TRBV4-1	15	TRBJ2-1	CASSQEMSAYNEQFF	TGCGCCAGCAGCCAAGAAATGTCGGCCTACAATGAGCAGTTCTTC
-	-	TRBV20-1	15	TRBJ1-1	CSAKGRGAMNTEAFF	TGCAGTGCTAAAGGGAGGGGCGCCATGAACACTGAAGCTTTCTTT
few	TRBD1	TRBV29-1	15	TRBJ1-2	CSCAGQGLSNYGYTF	TGCAGCTGTGCGGGACAGGGGCTTTCTAACTATGGCTACACCTTC
-	-	TRBV12-3/TRBV12-4	12	TRBJ1-2	CAIAIGDYGYTF	TGTGCCATAGCCATAGGGGACTATGGCTACACCTTC
-	-	TRBV7-2	14	TRBJ2-7	CASSIYPGSYEQYF	TGTGCCAGCAGCATTTACCCTGGCTCCTACGAGCAGTACTTC
-	-	TRBV5-1	14	TRBJ2-3	CASRKQGTTDTQYF	TGCGCCAGCCGGAAGCAGGGGACAACAGATACGCAGTATTTT
-	-	TRBV6-1	15	TRBJ1-5	CASSTGKYRNQPQHF	TGTGCCAGCAGCACAGGGAAGTATCGCAATCAGCCCCAGCATTTT
few	-	TRBV6-2/TRBV6-3	13	TRBJ2-3	CASSYTYTDTQYF	TGTGCCAGCAGTTACACTTACACAGATACGCAGTATTTT
-	-	TRBV7-8	14	TRBJ1-1	CASSLEGLVTEAFF	TGTGCCAGCAGCTTAGAGGGTTTGGTCACTGAAGCTTTCTTT
-	-	TRBV29-1	12	TRBJ2-7	CSVLSTGYEQYF	TGCAGCGTTTTATCGACAGGCTACGAGCAGTACTTC
-	-	TRBV6-2/TRBV6-3	13	TRBJ2-7	CASRYSGGYEQYF	TGTGCCAGCAGGTACTCCGGGGGCTACGAGCAGTACTTC
-	TRBD2	TRBV7-2	15	TRBJ2-5	CASSPRGGWQETQYF	TGTGCCAGCAGCCCACGGGGGGGGTGGCAAGAGACCCAGTACTTC
-	-	TRBV11-2	13	TRBJ2-7	CASSRPGTYEQYF	TGTGCCAGCAGCCGACCGGGGACCTACGAGCAGTACTTC
-	-	TRBV20-1	16	TRBJ2-5	CSASARKGSLIGAQYF	TGCAGTGCTAGTGCCCGAAAGGGGTCTTTAATTGGGGCCCAGTACTTC
few	-	TRBV15	14	TRBJ2-3	CATSLTGDPDTQYF	TGTGCCACCAGCCTAACGGGAGACCCAGATACGCAGTATTTT
-	-	TRBV28	15	TRBJ1-1	CASSLSSPGTTEAFF	TGTGCCAGCAGTTTATCAAGTCCTGGGACCACTGAAGCTTTCTTT
few	TRBD2	TRBV25-1	12	TRBJ2-1	CATSGSRYEQFF	TGTGCCACGAGCGGGAGTAGGTATGAGCAGTTCTTC
-	-	TRBV29-1	13	TRBJ2-5	CSAPGPLGETQYF	TGCAGCGCCCCCGGCCCCTTAGGAGAGACCCAGTACTTC
-	-	TRBV18	15	TRBJ2-6	CASSISTSGANVLTF	TGTGCCAGCTCCATATCGACCTCTGGGGCCAACGTCCTGACTTTC
few	-	TRBV4-1	15	TRBJ1-1	CASSQIQGRYTEAFF	TGCGCCAGCAGCCAGATACAGGGTAGGTACACTGAAGCTTTCTTT
-	-	TRBV4-3	14	TRBJ1-1	CASSQVQGFTEAFF	TGCGCCAGCAGCCAGGTACAGGGTTTTACTGAAGCTTTCTTT
-	-	TRBV30	15	TRBJ2-6	CAWNAKGSGANVLTF	TGTGCCTGGAACGCGAAGGGGTCCGGGGCCAACGTCCTGACTTTC
-	TRBD2	TRBV28	16	TRBJ2-5	CASSSRLAGLKETQYF	TGTGCCAGCAGTTCCCGACTAGCGGGGTTGAAAGAGACCCAGTACTTC
-	TRBD2	TRBV28	17	TRBJ2-1	CASSSALRLAAYNEQFF	TGTGCCAGCAGTTCCGCCCTCAGACTAGCTGCCTACAATGAGCAGTTCTTC
-	-	TRBV27	12	TRBJ1-1	CASSTTGTGAFF	TGTGCCAGCAGTACTACAGGGACGGGGGCTTTCTTT
few	TRBD1	TRBV12-3/TRBV12-4	15	TRBJ2-7	CASTQQGGPTYEQYF	TGTGCCAGCACCCAACAGGGGGGTCCTACCTACGAGCAGTACTTC
-	TRBD1	TRBV20-1	14	TRBJ2-7	CSAREWGQGYEQYF	TGCAGTGCTAGAGAATGGGGACAGGGCTACGAGCAGTACTTC
-	-	TRBV4-2	14	TRBJ1-6	CASSGGGQHSPLHF	TGTGCCAGCAGCGGGGGGGGGCAGCATTCACCCCTCCACTTT
once	-	TRBV11-2	16	TRBJ2-2	CASSFRGARNTGELFF	TGTGCCAGCAGCTTCCGGGGGGCAAGGAACACCGGGGAGCTGTTTTTT
few	TRBD1	TRBV4-2	17	TRBJ2-3	CASSQGLTGLLADTQYF	TGTGCCAGCAGCCAAGGCTTGACAGGGTTGTTGGCAGATACGCAGTATTTT
-	TRBD2	TRBV6-2/TRBV6-3	14	TRBJ2-1	CASSASGRGNEQFF	TGTGCCAGCAGTGCTAGCGGGAGAGGGAATGAGCAGTTCTTC
-	-	TRBV7-9	18	TRBJ2-7	CASSAYATDRGTSYEQYF	TGTGCCAGCAGCGCCTACGCAACCGACAGAGGGACCTCCTACGAGCAGTACTTC
-	-	TRBV29-1	13	TRBJ1-1	CSVVREPNTEAFF	TGCAGCGTTGTAAGGGAGCCGAACACTGAAGCTTTCTTT
few	-	TRBV20-1	11	TRBJ2-1	CSARLSGEQFF	TGCAGTGCTAGACTTAGCGGCGAGCAGTTCTTC
-	-	TRBV5-6	14	TRBJ2-5	CASSKTGTQETQYF	TGTGCCAGCAGCAAGACAGGTACCCAAGAGACCCAGTACTTC
few	TRBD2	TRBV7-2	16	TRBJ2-7	CASSLGTSGTSYEQYF	TGTGCCAGCAGCTTGGGAACTAGCGGGACTTCCTACGAGCAGTACTTC
-	TRBD1	TRBV28	14	TRBJ2-7	CASRHQDRVYEQYF	TGTGCCAGCAGGCACCAGGACAGGGTCTACGAGCAGTACTTC
few	TRBD2	TRBV4-3	21	TRBJ2-4	CASSQEYGLAGGGRAKNIQYF	TGCGCCAGCAGCCAGGAGTACGGACTAGCGGGAGGAGGTAGGGCCAAAAACATTCAGTACTTC
few	TRBD1	TRBV6-5	16	TRBJ1-2	CASSQGATGSNYGYTF	TGTGCCAGCAGTCAGGGGGCGACAGGATCTAACTATGGCTACACCTTC
-	TRBD1	TRBV20-1	14	TRBJ2-7	CSADSGTEKWEQYF	TGCAGTGCCGATTCCGGGACAGAGAAGTGGGAGCAGTACTTC